This TCR beta chain was found in a study of T cells in Graves' hyperthyroidism and ophthalmopathy. There were TCR beta CDR3 regions amplified from RNA transcripts. With the HTBI primer set, the TCR CDR3 went through a first round of RT-PCR. TCRdb analysed the multiplex PCR reads with MiXCR anew, one entry per CDR3 protein. The table records approximately 320,000 distinct CDR3 sequences, 16% of them present only once. Patients were aged 18 to 65, had disease duration under 2 months, and had newly diagnosed hyperthyroidism. The PBMCs had their origin in roughly 9.4 ml of fresh peripheral blood. This CDR3 contains 15 residues. The ends lost 8 bases at V and 5 bases at J; junction bases unmatched: 12. In germline, CDR1 is GTSNPN, CDR2 SVGIG (reference sequence).

This receptor was identified in a man under 40 with Graves' hyperthyroidism. The chain recombines TRBV30 with TRBJ1-6, with 7 positions matching TRBD1. Sample: blood. CDR3 bases: TGTGCCACTACGGAGACAGGGAACAATAATTCACCCCTCCACTTT. This translates into CATTETGNNNSPLHF.